This TCR beta chain is from a study of cytomegalovirus exposure and HLA in healthy donors. Study in general: Out of about 179 million T cells, an earlier analysis found 117 million unique TCR beta sequences in total.

V lost 4 bases to trimming and J lost 7 bases, with 17 bases between them. From germline, CDR1 is KGHSH and CDR2 LQKENI. CDR3 length: 16 amino acids. To note about this clone: The antigen is undetermined.

Study conclusions and caveats: In a later analysis, a genetic analysis reported fewer productive-TCR N-insertions in an Asian-associated ancestry cluster than the cohort average. Previous analysis showed most TCR beta V segments were productive about 90% or about 30% of the time. Both high specificity and high sensitivity reportedly marked the classifier's diagnosis of cytomegalovirus status.

Primers for the PCR totalled 60 Vbeta and 13 Jbeta. Some clones are missing from TCRdb's copy, which holds only in-frame ones; the method was immunoSEQ multiplex PCR. The sample has around 55,000 clones. What was sequenced was PBMCs. The chain has TRBV18 and TRBJ1-6; perhaps TRBD1 as D (5 bases). The sequence was obtained from a man aged 50 to 59 in good health and CMV-seropositive. CDR3 DNA: TGTGCCAGCTCACGATCAAACTCAGGGTCCAATTCACCCCTCCACTTT. Residues: CASSRSNSGSNSPLHF.